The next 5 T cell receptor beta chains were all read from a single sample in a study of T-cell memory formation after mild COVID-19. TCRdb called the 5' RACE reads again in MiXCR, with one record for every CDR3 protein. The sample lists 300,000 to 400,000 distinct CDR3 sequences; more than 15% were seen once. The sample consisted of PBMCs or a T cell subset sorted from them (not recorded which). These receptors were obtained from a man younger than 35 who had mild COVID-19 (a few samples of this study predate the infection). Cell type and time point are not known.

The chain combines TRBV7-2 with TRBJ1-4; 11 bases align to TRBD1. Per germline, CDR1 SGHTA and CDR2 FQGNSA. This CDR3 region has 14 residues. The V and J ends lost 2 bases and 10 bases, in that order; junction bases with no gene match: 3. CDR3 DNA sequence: TGTGCCAGCAGCTTAAGGACAGGGGGCGTAAAACTGTTTTTT. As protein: CASSLRTGGVKLFF.

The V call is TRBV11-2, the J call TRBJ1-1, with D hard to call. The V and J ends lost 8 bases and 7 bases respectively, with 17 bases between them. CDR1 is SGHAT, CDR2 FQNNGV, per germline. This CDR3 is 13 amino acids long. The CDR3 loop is CASFPPAGNEAFF. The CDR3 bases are TGTGCCAGCTTTCCACCCGCCGGGAATGAAGCTTTCTTT.

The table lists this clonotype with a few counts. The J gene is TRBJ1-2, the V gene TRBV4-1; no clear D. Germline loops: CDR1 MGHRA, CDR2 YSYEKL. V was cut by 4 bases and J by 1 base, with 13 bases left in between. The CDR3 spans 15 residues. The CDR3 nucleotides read TGCGCCAGCAGCCCAGGAGGAGCTCTTAACTATGGCTACACCTTC. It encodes CASSPGGALNYGYTF.

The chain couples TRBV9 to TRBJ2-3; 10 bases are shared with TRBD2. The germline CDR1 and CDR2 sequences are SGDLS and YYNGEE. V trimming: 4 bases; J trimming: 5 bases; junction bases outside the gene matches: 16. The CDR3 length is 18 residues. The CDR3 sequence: CASSPTPTLAGGGDTQYF. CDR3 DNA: TGTGCCAGCAGCCCAACCCCCACCTTAGCGGGGGGTGGAGATACGCAGTATTTT. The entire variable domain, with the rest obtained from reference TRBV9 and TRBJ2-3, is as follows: DSGVTQTPKHLITATGQRVTLRCSPRSGDLSVYWYQQSLDQGLQFLIQYYNGEERAKGNILERFSAQQFPDLHSELNLSSLELGDSALYFCASSPTPTLAGGGDTQYFGPGTRLTVL.

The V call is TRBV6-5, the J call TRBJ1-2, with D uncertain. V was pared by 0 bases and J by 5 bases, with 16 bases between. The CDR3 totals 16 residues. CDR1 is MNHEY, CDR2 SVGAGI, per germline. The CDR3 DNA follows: TGTGCCAGCAGTTACTCGCAGCGAGGAGGCGGGTATGGCTACACCTTC. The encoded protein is CASSYSQRGGGYGYTF.